The 2 T cell receptor beta chains in this list originate from one sample, sequenced in a study of control samples from healthy donors and cancer patients. Profiled with immunoSEQ multiplex PCR; TCRdb holds only in-frame clones, not every one. The repertoire includes 90,000 or so clones, less than 90% of them detected once, and 6.5% to 8% sits in the top ten. Material for sequencing was blood. The receptors were sampled from a woman aged 55 to 70 in good health.

The J gene is TRBJ2-1, the V gene TRBV5-8; D is ambiguous. Trimming left V 2 bases short and J 6 bases short, with 6 bases between. There are 12 residues in the CDR3. Germline loops: CDR1 SGHTS, CDR2 YDEGEE. The CDR3 DNA is TGTGCCAGCAGCTTCAACATCAATGAGCAGTTCTTC. It codes for CASSFNINEQFF. The complete variable domain, with remaining parts taken from reference TRBV5-8 and TRBJ2-1, reads EAGVTQSPTHLIKTRGQQATLRCSPISGHTSVYWYQQALGLGLQFLLWYDEGEERNRGNFPPRFSGRQFPNYSSELNVNALELEDSALYLCASSFNINEQFFGPGTRLTVL.

DNA for the CDR3: TGTGCCAGCACCTCCCAGGGTAGCGGCTACACCTTC. Residues: CASTSQGSGYTF. The rearrangement joins TRBV28 to TRBJ1-2; the D gene is possibly TRBD1 (5 bases). V dropped 7 bases and J dropped 8 bases, with 14 bases sitting between them. CDR1 MDHEN and CDR2 SYDVKM come from the germline V gene. This CDR3 has 12 amino acids.